This TCR beta chain is from a study of blood T cell repertoires in COVID-19. This clone was observed a handful of times. In the source study's methods: Amplification of reference gene primers provided the estimated nucleated cell counts. Data came from immunoSEQ multiplex PCR; TCRdb stores just in-frame clones and leaves some out. The D gene and trimming were derived from the DNA, and the V and J assignments and clone size from that table. The sample carries fewer than 250,000 clones, around 85% recorded once. This CDR3 contains 16 residues. Trimming removed 5 bases from V and 3 bases from J, with 20 bases in between. Germline lookup yields CDR1 MNHEY and CDR2 SVGEGT.

The chain carries TRBV6-2 or TRBV6-3 and TRBJ2-7; possibly TRBD2 for D (6 bases). This receptor was obtained from a woman aged 70 to 79 with acute or convalescent COVID-19. The sequencing input was peripheral blood. CDR3 sequence (DNA): TGTGCCAGCAGTCCGGGGCCGGGACGGGGAGGCTACGAGCAGTACTTC. This encodes CASSPGPGRGGYEQYF.